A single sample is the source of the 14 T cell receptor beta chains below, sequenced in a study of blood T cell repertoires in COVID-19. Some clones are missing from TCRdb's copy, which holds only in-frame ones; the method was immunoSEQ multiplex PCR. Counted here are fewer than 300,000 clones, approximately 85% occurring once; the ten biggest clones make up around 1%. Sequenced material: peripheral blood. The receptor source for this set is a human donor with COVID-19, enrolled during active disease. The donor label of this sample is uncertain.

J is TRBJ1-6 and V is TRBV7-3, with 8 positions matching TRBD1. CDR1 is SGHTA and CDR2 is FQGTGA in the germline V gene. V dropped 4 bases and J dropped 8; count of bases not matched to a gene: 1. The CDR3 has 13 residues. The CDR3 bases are TGTGCCAGCAGCTCAGGGGGCTATTCACCCCTCCACTTT. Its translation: CASSSGGYSPLHF.

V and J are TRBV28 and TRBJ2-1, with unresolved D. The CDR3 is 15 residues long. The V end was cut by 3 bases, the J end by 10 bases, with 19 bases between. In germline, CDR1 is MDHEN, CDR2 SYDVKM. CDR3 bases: TGTGCCAGCAGTTTTCTTGCTCTATCCCCTCGCGAGCAGTTCTTC. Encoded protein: CASSFLALSPREQFF.

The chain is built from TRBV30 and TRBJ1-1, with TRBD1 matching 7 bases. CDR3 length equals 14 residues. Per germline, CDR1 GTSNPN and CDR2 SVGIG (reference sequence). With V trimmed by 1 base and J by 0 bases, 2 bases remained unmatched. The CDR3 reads CAWSADRVNTEAFF. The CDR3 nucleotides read TGTGCCTGGAGTGCCGACAGGGTGAACACTGAAGCTTTCTTT.

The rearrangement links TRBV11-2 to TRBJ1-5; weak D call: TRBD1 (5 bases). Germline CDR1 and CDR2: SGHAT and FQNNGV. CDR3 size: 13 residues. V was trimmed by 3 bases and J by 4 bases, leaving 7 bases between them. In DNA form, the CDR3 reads TGTGCCAGCAGCTTCTCAGGGAATCAGCCCCAGCATTTT. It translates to CASSFSGNQPQHF.

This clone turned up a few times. In DNA form, the CDR3 reads TGCAGCGTTGACCTAGCGGGAGTCGGTGAGCAGTTCTTC. Translated: CSVDLAGVGEQFF. The chain links TRBV29-1 to TRBJ2-1; 10 bases align to TRBD2. The CDR3 runs 13 residues. Germline V gene data show CDR1 as SQVTM and CDR2 as ANQGSEA. With 3 bases clipped from V and 9 bases from J, the junction kept 5 bases outside the gene matches.

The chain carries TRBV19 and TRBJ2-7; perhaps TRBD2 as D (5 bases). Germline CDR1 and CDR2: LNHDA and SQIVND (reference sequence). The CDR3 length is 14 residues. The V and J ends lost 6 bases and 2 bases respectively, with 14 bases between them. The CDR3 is CASSPAVVAYEQYF. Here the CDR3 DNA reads TGTGCCAGTAGCCCAGCGGTAGTTGCCTACGAGCAGTACTTC.

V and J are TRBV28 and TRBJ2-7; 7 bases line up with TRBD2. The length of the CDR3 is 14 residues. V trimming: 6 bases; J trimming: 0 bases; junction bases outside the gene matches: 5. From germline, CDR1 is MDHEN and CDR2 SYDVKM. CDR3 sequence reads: CASRASGGSYEQYF. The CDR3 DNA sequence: TGTGCCAGCAGGGCCTCGGGAGGCTCCTACGAGCAGTACTTC. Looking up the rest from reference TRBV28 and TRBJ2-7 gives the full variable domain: DVKVTQSSRYLVKRTGEKVFLECVQDMDHENMFWYRQDPGLGLRLIYFSYDVKMKEKGDIPEGYSVSREKKERFSLILESASTNQTSMYLCASRASGGSYEQYFGPGTRLTVT.

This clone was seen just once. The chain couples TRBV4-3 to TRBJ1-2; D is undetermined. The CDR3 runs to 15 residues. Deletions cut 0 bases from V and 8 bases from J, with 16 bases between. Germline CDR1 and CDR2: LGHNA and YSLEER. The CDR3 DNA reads TGCGCCAGCAGCCAAGAACGCGGTTCATGGGTAGGCTACACCTTC. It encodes CASSQERGSWVGYTF.

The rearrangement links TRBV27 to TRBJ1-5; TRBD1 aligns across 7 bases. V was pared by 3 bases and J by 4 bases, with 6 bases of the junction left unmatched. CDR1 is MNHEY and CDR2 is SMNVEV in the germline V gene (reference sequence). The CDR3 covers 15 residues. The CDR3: CASSFTRDRNQPQHF. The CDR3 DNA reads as TGTGCCAGCAGTTTCACCCGGGACAGAAATCAGCCCCAGCATTTT.

DNA for the CDR3: TGCGCCAGCAGCCAAGATCGCGTGACAGGGGGAAGCGCTGAAGCTTTCTTT. It translates to CASSQDRVTGGSAEAFF. The rearrangement uses TRBV4-3 and TRBJ1-1; 9 nucleotides agree with TRBD1. Germline assignment: CDR1 LGHNA and CDR2 YSLEER. CDR3 length: 17 amino acids. The J segment lost 6 bases and the V segment lost 0 bases, leaving 11 bases of the junction unmatched.

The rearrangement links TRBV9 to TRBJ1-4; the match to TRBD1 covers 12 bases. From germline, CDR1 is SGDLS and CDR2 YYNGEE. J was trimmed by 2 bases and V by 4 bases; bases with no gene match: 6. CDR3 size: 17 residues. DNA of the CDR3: TGTGCCAGCAGCCCAGGGACAGGGGGCCCTACTAATGAAAAACTGTTTTTT. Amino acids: CASSPGTGGPTNEKLFF.

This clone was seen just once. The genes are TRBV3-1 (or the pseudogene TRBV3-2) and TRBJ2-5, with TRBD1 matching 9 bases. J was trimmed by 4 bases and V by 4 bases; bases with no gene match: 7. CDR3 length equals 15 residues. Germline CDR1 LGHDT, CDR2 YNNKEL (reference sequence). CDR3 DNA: TGTGCCAGCAGCCCGGACAGGGGAACGGTAGAGACCCAGTACTTC. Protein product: CASSPDRGTVETQYF.

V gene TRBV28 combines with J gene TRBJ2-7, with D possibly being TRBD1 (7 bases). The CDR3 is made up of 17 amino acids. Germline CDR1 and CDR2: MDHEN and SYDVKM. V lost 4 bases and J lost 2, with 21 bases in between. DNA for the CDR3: TGTGCCAGCAGTTCCCTAGGGGGGACAGTCAATCCCTACGAGCAGTACTTC. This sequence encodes CASSSLGGTVNPYEQYF. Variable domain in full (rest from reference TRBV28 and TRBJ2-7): DVKVTQSSRYLVKRTGEKVFLECVQDMDHENMFWYRQDPGLGLRLIYFSYDVKMKEKGDIPEGYSVSREKKERFSLILESASTNQTSMYLCASSSLGGTVNPYEQYFGPGTRLTVT.

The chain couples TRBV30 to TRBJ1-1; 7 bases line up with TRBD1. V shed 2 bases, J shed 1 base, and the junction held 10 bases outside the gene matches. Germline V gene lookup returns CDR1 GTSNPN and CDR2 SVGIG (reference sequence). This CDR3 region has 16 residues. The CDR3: CAWSNRGYGGNTEAFF. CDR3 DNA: TGTGCCTGGAGTAACAGGGGTTACGGAGGGAACACTGAAGCTTTCTTT.